The clone carrying this T cell receptor beta chain showed up many times. Trimming cost V 0 bases and J 8 bases, with 10 bases left between them. The length of the CDR3 is 12 residues. CDR1 DFQATT and CDR2 SNEGSKA come from the germline V gene (reference sequence). The sample originates from a study of T-cell reconstitution after alpha-beta-depleted transplantation in children. For TCRbeta, the library was prepared with unique molecular identifiers. One entry per CDR3 protein, called by TCRdb with MiXCR from the PCR reads. The data show about 350,000 distinct CDR3 sequences, with more than 10% seen just once and roughly 4.5% held by the top ten.

Here the sequenced sample was PBMCs, taken from the stem cell graft. The TCR was taken from a human donor who donated a stem cell graft to a child with Fanconi anemia. This chain connects TRBV20-1 to TRBJ1-1; D is ambiguous. In DNA form, the CDR3 reads TGCAGTGCTAGAGATGATGGAGCAGAAGCTTTCTTT. This codes for CSARDDGAEAFF.